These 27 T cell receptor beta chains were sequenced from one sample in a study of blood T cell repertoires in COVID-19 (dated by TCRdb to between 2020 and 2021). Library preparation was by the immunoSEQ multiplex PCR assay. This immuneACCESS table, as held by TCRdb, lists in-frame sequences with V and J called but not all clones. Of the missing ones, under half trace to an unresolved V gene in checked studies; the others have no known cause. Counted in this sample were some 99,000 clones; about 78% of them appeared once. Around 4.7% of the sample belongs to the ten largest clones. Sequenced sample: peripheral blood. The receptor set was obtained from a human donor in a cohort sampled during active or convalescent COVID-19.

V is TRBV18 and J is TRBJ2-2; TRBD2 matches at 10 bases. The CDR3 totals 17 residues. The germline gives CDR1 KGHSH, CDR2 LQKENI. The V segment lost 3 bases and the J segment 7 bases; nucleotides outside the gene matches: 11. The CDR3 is CASSPSSLAGEDGELFF. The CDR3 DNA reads TGTGCCAGCTCACCGTCGTCGCTAGCGGGAGAGGACGGGGAGCTGTTTTTT.

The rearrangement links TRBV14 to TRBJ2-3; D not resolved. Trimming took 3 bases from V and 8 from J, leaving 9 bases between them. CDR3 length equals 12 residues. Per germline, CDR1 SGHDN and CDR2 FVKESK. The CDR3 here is CASSHSTGTQYF. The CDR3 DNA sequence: TGTGCCAGCAGCCATTCTACCGGTACGCAGTATTTT. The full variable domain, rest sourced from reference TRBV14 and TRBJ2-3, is EAGVTQFPSHSVIEKGQTVTLRCDPISGHDNLYWYRRVMGKEIKFLLHFVKESKQDESGMPNNRFLAERTGGTYSTLKVQPAELEDSGVYFCASSHSTGTQYFGPGTRLTVL.

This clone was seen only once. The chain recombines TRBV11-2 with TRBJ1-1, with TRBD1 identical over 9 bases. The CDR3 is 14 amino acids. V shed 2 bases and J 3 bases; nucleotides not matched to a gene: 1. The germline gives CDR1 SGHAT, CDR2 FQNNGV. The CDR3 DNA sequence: TGTGCCAGCAGCTTAACAGGGGGCTACACTGAAGCTTTCTTT. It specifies CASSLTGGYTEAFF.

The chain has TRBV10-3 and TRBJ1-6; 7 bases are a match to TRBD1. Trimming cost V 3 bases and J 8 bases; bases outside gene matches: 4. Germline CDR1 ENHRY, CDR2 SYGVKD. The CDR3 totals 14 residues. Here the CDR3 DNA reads TGTGCCATCAGTGACAGGGGGATGGATTCACCCCTCCACTTT. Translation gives CAISDRGMDSPLHF.

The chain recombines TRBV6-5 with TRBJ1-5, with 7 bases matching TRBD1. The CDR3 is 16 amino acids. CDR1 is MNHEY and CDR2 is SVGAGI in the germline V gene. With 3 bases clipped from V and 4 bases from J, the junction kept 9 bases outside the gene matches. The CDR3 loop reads CASSYTGVGANQPQHF. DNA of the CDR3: TGTGCCAGCAGTTATACAGGGGTCGGGGCAAATCAGCCCCAGCATTTT.

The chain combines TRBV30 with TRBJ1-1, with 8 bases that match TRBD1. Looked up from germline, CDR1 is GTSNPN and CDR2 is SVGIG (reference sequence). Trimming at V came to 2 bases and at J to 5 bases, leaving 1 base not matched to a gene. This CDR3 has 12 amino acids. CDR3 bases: TGTGCCTGGAGTCGGGACAGGACTGAAGCTTTCTTT. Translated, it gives CAWSRDRTEAFF.

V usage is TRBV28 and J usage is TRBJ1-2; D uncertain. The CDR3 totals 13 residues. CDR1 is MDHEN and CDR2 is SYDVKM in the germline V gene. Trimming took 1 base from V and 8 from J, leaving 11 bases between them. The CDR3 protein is CASSLFSGEGYTF. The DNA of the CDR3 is TGTGCCAGCAGTTTATTTTCCGGGGAAGGCTACACCTTC.

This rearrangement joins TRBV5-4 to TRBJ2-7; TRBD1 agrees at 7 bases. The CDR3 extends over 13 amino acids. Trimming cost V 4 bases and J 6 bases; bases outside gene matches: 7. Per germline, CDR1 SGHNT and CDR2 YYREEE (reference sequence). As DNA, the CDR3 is TGTGCCAGCAGCGTCGACAGGGTTGGCGAGCAGTACTTC. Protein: CASSVDRVGEQYF.

Here the CDR3 DNA reads TGTGCCAGCAGCGAAGCGTGGCCCCCGGGGGACAATGAGCAGTTCTTC. This translates into CASSEAWPPGDNEQFF. This chain links TRBV7-6 with TRBJ2-1, with D maybe TRBD2 (6 bases). Trimming shortened V by 5 bases and J by 5 bases, and 19 bases separated the two germline ends. The germline CDR1 and CDR2 sequences are SGHVS and FNYEAQ. There are 16 residues in the CDR3.

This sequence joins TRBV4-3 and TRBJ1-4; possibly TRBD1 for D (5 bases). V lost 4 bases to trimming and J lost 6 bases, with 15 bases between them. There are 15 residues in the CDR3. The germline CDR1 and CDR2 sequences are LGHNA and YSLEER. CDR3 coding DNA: TGCGCCAGCAGCCCGATAAGACTAGGGGATGAAAAACTGTTTTTT. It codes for CASSPIRLGDEKLFF.

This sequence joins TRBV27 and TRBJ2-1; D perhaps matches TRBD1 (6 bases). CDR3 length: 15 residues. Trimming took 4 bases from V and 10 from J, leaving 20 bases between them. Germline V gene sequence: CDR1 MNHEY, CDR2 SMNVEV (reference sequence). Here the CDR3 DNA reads TGTGCCAGCAGTTCGATACCGGGACAACCCTCAGAGCAGTTCTTC. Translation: CASSSIPGQPSEQFF.

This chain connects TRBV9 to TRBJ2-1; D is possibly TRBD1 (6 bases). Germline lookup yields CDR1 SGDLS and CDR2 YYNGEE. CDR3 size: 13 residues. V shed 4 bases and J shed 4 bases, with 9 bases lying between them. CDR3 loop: CASSSGQYNEQFF. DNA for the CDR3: TGTGCCAGCAGCTCCGGACAGTACAATGAGCAGTTCTTC.

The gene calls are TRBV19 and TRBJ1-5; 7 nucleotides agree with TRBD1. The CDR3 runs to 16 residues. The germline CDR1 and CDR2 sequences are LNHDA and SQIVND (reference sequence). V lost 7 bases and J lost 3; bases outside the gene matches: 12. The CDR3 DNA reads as TGTGCCAGTAAAGACCAGGGACAGCTATTCAATCAGCCCCAGCATTTT. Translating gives CASKDQGQLFNQPQHF.

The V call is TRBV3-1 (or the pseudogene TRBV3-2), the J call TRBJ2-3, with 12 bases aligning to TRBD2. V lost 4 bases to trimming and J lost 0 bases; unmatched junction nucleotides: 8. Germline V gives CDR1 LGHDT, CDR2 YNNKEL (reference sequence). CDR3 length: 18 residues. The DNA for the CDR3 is TGTGCCAGCAGCCGAAAAACTAGCGGGAGGTCTAGCACAGATACGCAGTATTTT. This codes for CASSRKTSGRSSTDTQYF.

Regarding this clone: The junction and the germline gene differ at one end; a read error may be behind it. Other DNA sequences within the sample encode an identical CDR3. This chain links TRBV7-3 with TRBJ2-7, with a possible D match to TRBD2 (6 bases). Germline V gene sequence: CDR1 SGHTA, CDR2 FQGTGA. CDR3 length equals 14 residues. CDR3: CASSLDSGSYEQYF. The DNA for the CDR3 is TGTGCCAGCAGCTTGGATAGCGGCTCCTACGAGCAATACTTC.

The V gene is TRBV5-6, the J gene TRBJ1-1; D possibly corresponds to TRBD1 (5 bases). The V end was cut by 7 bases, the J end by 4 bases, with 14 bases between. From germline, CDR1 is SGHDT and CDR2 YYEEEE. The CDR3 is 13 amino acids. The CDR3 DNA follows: TGTGCCAGCCTAGGGGAGGGTGGCACTGAAGCTTTCTTT. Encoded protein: CASLGEGGTEAFF.

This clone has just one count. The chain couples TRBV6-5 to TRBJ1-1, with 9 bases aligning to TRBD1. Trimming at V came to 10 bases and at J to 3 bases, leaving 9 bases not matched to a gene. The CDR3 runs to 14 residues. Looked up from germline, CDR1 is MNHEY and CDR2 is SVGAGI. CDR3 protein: CATRPGQGYTEAFF. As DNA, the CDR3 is TGTGCCACCCGTCCGGGACAGGGCTACACTGAAGCTTTCTTT.

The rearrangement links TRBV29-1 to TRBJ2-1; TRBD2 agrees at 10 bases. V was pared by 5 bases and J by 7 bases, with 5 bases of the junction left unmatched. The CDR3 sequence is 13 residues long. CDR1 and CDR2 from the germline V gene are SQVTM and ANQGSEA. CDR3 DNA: TGCAGCGTTAAGCGGGAGGGCCGGAATGAGCAGTTCTTC. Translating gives CSVKREGRNEQFF.

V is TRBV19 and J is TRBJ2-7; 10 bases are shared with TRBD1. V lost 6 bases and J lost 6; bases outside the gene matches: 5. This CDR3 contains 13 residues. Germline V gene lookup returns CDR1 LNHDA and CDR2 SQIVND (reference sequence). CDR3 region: CASRGTGELEQYF. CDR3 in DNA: TGTGCCAGTAGGGGGACAGGGGAACTCGAGCAGTACTTC. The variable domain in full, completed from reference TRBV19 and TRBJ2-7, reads DGGITQSPKYLFRKEGQNVTLSCEQNLNHDAMYWYRQDPGQGLRLIYYSQIVNDFQKGDIAEGYSVSREKKESFPLTVTSAQKNPTAFYLCASRGTGELEQYFGPGTRLTVT.

The CDR3 region is CASSMTAAGGNTQYF. DNA of the CDR3: TGTGCCAGTAGTATGACAGCGGCAGGGGGAAATACGCAGTATTTT. The rearrangement joins TRBV19 to TRBJ2-3; 7 nucleotides align to TRBD1. Germline V gene lookup returns CDR1 LNHDA and CDR2 SQIVND (reference sequence). The CDR3 runs to 15 residues. V shed 3 bases and J 7 bases; nucleotides not matched to a gene: 10.

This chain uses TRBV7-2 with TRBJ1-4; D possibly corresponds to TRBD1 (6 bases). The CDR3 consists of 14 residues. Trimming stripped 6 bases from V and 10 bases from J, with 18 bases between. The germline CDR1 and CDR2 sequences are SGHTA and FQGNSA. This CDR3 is CASRAGGLVGKLFF. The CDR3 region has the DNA TGTGCCAGCAGGGCCGGGGGGCTTGTCGGAAAACTGTTTTTT. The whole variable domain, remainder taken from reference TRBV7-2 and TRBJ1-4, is GAGVSQSPSNKVTEKGKDVELRCDPISGHTALYWYRQSLGQGLEFLIYFQGNSAPDKSGLPSDRFSAERTGGSVSTLTIQRTQQEDSAVYLCASRAGGLVGKLFFGSGTQLSVL.

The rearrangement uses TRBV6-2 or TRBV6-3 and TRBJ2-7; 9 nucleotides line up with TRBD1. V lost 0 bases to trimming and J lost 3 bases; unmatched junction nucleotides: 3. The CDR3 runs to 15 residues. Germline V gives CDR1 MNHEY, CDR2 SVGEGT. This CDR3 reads CASSYSWTGDYEQYF. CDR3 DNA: TGTGCCAGCAGTTACTCATGGACAGGGGACTACGAGCAGTACTTC.

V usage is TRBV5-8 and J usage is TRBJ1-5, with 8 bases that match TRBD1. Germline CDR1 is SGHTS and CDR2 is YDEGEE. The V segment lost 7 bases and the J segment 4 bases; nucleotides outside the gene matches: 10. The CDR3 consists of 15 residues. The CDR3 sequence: CASGSRDRLNQPQHF. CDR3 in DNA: TGTGCCAGCGGTTCTCGGGACAGGCTGAATCAGCCCCAGCATTTT. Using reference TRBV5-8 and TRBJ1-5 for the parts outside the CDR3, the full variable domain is EAGVTQSPTHLIKTRGQQATLRCSPISGHTSVYWYQQALGLGLQFLLWYDEGEERNRGNFPPRFSGRQFPNYSSELNVNALELEDSALYLCASGSRDRLNQPQHFGDGTRLSIL.

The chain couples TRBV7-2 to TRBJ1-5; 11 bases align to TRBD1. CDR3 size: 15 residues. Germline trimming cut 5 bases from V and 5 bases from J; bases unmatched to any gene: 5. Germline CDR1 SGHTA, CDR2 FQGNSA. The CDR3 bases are TGTGCCAGCAGCCCAGGGACAGGGGGGCATCAGCCCCAGCATTTT. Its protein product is CASSPGTGGHQPQHF.

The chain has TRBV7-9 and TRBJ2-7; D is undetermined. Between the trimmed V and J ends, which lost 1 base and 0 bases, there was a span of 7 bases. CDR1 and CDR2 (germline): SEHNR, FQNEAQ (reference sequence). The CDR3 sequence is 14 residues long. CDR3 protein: CASSLVRFSYEQYF. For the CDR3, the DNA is TGTGCCAGCAGCTTAGTGAGATTCTCCTACGAGCAGTACTTC.

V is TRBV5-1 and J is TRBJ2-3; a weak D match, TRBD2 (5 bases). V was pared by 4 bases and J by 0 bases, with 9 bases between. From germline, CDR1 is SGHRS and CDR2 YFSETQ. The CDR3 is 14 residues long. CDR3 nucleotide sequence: TGCGCCAGCAGCCCCGGACTTAGCACAGATACGCAGTATTTT. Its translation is CASSPGLSTDTQYF.

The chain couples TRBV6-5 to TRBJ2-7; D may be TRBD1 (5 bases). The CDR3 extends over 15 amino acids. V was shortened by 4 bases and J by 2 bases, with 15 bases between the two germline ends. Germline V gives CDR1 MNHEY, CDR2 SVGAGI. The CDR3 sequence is CASSSPTTEPYEQYF. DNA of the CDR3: TGTGCCAGCAGTTCCCCGACGACAGAACCCTACGAGCAGTACTTC.